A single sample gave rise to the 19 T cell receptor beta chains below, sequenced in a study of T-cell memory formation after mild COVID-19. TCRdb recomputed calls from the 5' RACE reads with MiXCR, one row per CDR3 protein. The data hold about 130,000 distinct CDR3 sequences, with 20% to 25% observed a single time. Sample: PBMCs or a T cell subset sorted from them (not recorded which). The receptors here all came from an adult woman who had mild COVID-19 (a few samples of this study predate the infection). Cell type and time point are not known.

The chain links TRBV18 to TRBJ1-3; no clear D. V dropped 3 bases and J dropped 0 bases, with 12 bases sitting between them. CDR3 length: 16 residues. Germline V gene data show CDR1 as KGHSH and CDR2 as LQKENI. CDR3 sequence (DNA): TGTGCCAGCTCACCTTCGGGGATTCCCTCTGGAAACACCATATATTTT. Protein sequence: CASSPSGIPSGNTIYF. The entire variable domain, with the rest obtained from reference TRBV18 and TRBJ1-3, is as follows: NAGVMQNPRHLVRRRGQEARLRCSPMKGHSHVYWYRQLPEEGLKFMVYLQKENIIDESGMPKERFSAEFPKEGPSILRIQQVVRGDSAAYFCASSPSGIPSGNTIYFGEGSWLTVV.

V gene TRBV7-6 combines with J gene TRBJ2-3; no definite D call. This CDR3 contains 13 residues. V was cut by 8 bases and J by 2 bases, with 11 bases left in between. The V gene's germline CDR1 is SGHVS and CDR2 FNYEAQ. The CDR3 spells CASEAAPTDTQYF. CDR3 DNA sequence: TGTGCCAGCGAGGCGGCTCCCACAGATACGCAGTATTTT.

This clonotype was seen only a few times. The CDR3 here is CSAPERYTGTGYYGYTF. CDR3 in DNA: TGCAGTGCGCCCGAGAGATACACCGGGACAGGATACTATGGCTACACCTTC. The V call is TRBV20-1, the J call TRBJ1-2, with 8 bases identical to TRBD1. Germline V lookup: CDR1 DFQATT, CDR2 SNEGSKA (reference sequence). The CDR3 length is 17 residues. V lost 6 bases and J lost 3; bases outside the gene matches: 18.

Written as DNA, the CDR3 is TGTGCCAGCAGTGCCTACAGGGGCTCCTACAATGAGCAGTTCTTC. This encodes CASSAYRGSYNEQFF. The chain carries TRBV6-2 or TRBV6-3 and TRBJ2-1, with 7 bases that match TRBD1. The length of the CDR3 is 15 residues. Trimming removed 5 bases from V and 0 bases from J; junction bases left unmatched: 4. From germline, CDR1 is MNHEY and CDR2 SVGEGT.

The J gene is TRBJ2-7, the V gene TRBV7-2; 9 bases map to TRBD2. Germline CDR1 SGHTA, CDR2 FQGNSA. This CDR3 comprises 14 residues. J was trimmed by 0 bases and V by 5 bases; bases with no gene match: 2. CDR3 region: CASSPGLASYEQYF. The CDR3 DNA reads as TGTGCCAGCAGCCCGGGACTAGCCTCCTACGAGCAGTACTTC.

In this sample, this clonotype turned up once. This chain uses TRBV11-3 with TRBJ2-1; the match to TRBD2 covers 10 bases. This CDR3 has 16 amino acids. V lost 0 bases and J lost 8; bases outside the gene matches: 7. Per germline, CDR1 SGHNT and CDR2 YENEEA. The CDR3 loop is CASSLELAGEGYEQFF. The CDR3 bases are TGTGCCAGCAGCTTAGAGCTAGCGGGAGAGGGATATGAGCAGTTCTTC.

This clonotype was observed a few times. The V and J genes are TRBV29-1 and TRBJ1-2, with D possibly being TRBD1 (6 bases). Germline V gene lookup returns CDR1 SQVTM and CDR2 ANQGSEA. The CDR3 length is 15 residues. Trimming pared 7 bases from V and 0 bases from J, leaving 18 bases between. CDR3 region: CSALTPGDPNYGYTF. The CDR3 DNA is TGCAGCGCCCTCACGCCAGGGGACCCTAACTATGGCTACACCTTC.

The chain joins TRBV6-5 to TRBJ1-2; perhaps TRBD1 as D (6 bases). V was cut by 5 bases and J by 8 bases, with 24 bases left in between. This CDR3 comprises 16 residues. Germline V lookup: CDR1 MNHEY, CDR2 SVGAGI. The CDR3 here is CASSGEDWGRLNGYTF. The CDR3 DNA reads TGTGCCAGCAGTGGGGAAGATTGGGGGCGCCTTAACGGCTACACCTTC.

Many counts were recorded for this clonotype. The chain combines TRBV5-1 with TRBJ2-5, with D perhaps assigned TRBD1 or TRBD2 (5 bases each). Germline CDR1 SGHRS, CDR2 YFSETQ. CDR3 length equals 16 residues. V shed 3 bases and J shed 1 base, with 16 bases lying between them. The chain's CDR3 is CASSWGLFGTQETQYF. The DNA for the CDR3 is TGCGCCAGCAGCTGGGGCCTTTTCGGGACCCAAGAGACCCAGTACTTC.

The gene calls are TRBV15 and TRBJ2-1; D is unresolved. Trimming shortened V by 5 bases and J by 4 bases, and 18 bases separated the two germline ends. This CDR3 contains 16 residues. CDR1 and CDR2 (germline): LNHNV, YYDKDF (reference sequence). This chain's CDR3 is CATSPSDPPRYNEQFF. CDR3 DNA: TGTGCCACCAGCCCCTCAGATCCACCGAGGTACAATGAGCAGTTCTTC.

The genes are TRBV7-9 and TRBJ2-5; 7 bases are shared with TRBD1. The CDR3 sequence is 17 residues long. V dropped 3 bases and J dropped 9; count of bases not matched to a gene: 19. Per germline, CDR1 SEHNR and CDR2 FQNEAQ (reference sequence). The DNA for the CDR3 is TGTGCCAGCAGCTTCGAGAGCCACAGGGGCCAAGAGTGGGCCCAGTACTTC. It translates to CASSFESHRGQEWAQYF. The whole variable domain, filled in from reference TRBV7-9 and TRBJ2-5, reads DTGVSQNPRHKITKRGQNVTFRCDPISEHNRLYWYRQTLGQGPEFLTYFQNEAQLEKSRLLSDRFSAERPKGSFSTLEIQRTEQGDSAMYLCASSFESHRGQEWAQYFGPGTRLLVL.

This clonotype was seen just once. The CDR3 loop is CASSEELTGELFF. The CDR3 nucleotides read TGTGCCAGCAGTGAGGAGCTTACCGGGGAGCTGTTTTTT. The chain links TRBV2 to TRBJ2-2; the D is unclear. The CDR3 is 13 residues long. Germline V gene sequence: CDR1 SNHLY, CDR2 FYNNEI. Trimming cost V 3 bases and J 5 bases, with 7 bases left between them.

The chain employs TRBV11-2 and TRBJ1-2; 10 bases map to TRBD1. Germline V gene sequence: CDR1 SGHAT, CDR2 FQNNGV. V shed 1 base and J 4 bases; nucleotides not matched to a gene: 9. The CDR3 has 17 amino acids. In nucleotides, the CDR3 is TGTGCCAGCAGCTTAGGGACAGGGGGAATTCAGGGCTATGGCTACACCTTC. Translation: CASSLGTGGIQGYGYTF. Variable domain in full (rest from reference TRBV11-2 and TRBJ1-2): EAGVAQSPRYKIIEKRQSVAFWCNPISGHATLYWYQQILGQGPKLLIQFQNNGVVDDSQLPKDRFSAERLKGVDSTLKIQPAKLEDSAVYLCASSLGTGGIQGYGYTFGSGTRLTVV.

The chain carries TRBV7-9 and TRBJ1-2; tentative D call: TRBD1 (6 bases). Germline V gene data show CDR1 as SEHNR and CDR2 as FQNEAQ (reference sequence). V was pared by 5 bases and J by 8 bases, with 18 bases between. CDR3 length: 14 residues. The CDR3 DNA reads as TGTGCCAGCAGCCCCCCGGGGGCGCCGAACGGCTACACCTTC. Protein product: CASSPPGAPNGYTF.

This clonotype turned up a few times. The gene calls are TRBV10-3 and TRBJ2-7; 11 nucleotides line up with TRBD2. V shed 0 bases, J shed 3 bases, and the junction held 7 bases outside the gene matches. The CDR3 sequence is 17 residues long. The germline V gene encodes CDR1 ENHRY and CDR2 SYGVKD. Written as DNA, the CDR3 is TGTGCCATCAGTGAGTCAGCCGGGACTAGCGGATACTACGAGCAGTACTTC. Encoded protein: CAISESAGTSGYYEQYF.

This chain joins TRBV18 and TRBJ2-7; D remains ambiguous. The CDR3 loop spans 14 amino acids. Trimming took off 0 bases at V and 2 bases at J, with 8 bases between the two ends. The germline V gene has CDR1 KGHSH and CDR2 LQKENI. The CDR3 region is CASSPPETAYEQYF. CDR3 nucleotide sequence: TGTGCCAGCTCACCACCCGAGACGGCCTACGAGCAGTACTTC.

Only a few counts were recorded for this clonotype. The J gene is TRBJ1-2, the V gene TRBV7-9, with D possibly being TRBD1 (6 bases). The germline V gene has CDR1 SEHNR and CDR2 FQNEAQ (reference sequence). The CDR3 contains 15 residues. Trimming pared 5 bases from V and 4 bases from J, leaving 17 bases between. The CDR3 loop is CASSANPGDPYGYTF. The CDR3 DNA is TGTGCCAGCAGCGCCAATCCAGGGGACCCCTATGGCTACACCTTC.

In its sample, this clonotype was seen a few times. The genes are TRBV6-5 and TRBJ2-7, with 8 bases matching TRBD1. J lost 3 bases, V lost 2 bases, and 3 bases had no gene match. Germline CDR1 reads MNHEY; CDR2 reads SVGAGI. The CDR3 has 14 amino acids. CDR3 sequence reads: CASSYVRGHYEQYF. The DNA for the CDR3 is TGTGCCAGCAGTTACGTCAGGGGGCACTACGAGCAGTACTTC.

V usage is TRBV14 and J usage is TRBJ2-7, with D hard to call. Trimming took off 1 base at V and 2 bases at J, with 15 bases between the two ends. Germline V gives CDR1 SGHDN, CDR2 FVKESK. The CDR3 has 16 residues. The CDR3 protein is CASSQAARKAPYEQYF. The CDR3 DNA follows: TGTGCCAGCAGCCAAGCCGCCAGGAAAGCCCCCTACGAGCAGTACTTC.